The 8 T cell receptor beta chains presented below share a single source sample, sequenced in a study of T cell responses to AZD1222 COVID-19 vaccine. The repertoire was sequenced with immunoSEQ multiplex PCR; TCRdb's copy has only in-frame clones and lacks some. The sample records approximately 170,000 clones, roughly nine tenths being singletons. The sequences come from peripheral blood, collected on day 0 of AZD1222 vaccination. The receptors derive from an adult in good health.

V gene TRBV27 combines with J gene TRBJ1-6; no clear D. Trimming cost V 2 bases and J 5 bases, with 7 bases left between them. The CDR3 extends over 14 amino acids. From germline, CDR1 is MNHEY and CDR2 SMNVEV (reference sequence). For the CDR3, the DNA is TGTGCCAGCAGTTTAGCAGGAGATAATTCACCCCTCCACTTT. Protein sequence: CASSLAGDNSPLHF.

The V gene is TRBV18, the J gene TRBJ2-7, with D possibly TRBD1 on 6 matching bases. This CDR3 contains 13 residues. Germline loops: CDR1 KGHSH, CDR2 LQKENI. The germline V and J ends were trimmed by 8 bases and 2 bases, with 13 bases remaining between them. This CDR3 reads CASEDRSTYEQYF. DNA of the CDR3: TGTGCCAGCGAGGACAGAAGTACCTACGAGCAGTACTTC.

The rearrangement uses TRBV27 and TRBJ2-7, with D unresolved. V dropped 5 bases and J dropped 3 bases, with 23 bases sitting between them. The CDR3 length is 17 residues. Germline CDR1 MNHEY, CDR2 SMNVEV (reference sequence). The CDR3 sequence is CASSPRTVGGIFYEQYV. For the CDR3, the DNA is TGTGCCAGCAGTCCACGGACGGTCGGCGGAATTTTCTACGAGCAGTACGTC.

This chain's CDR3 is CASRRGTMPDTQYF. In DNA, the CDR3 is TGTGCCAGCCGTAGGGGGACGATGCCAGATACGCAGTATTTT. The chain has TRBV2 and TRBJ2-3; tentatively, D is TRBD1 (6 bases). Germline V CDR1 and CDR2: SNHLY, FYNNEI. Trimming pared 8 bases from V and 4 bases from J, leaving 16 bases between. This CDR3 is 14 amino acids long.

This rearrangement joins TRBV2 to TRBJ1-4, with D possibly TRBD1 on 6 matching bases. The CDR3 sequence is 12 residues long. Trimming removed 11 bases from V and 7 bases from J, with 14 bases in between. Germline lookup yields CDR1 SNHLY and CDR2 FYNNEI. CDR3 protein: CAVQGLGEKLFF. DNA of the CDR3: TGTGCCGTTCAGGGGTTGGGTGAAAAACTGTTTTTT.

V gene TRBV5-1 combines with J gene TRBJ2-5, with 10 bases fitting TRBD1. CDR1 and CDR2 (germline): SGHRS, YFSETQ. This CDR3 spans 16 amino acids. Trimming at V came to 4 bases and at J to 2 bases, leaving 8 bases not matched to a gene. CDR3 in DNA: TGCGCCAGCAGCCGAGGACAGGGGGGTTCGCAAGAGACCCAGTACTTC. The encoded protein is CASSRGQGGSQETQYF.

As to this clone: Distinct nucleotide sequences in the sample also encode this CDR3. This chain joins TRBV7-9 and TRBJ2-7; maybe TRBD1 (5 bases). Trimming stripped 1 base from V and 4 bases from J, with 8 bases between. This CDR3 spans 13 amino acids. Germline V gene lookup returns CDR1 SEHNR and CDR2 FQNEAQ (reference sequence). In nucleotides, the CDR3 is TGTGCCAGCAGCTTAGGACAGCGATACGAGCAGTACGTC. The encoded protein is CASSLGQRYEQYV.

The chain has TRBV19 and TRBJ1-6, with TRBD1 matching over 7 bases. Germline trimming cut 5 bases from V and 8 bases from J; bases unmatched to any gene: 6. CDR1 and CDR2 (germline): LNHDA, SQIVND (reference sequence). The CDR3 is 14 amino acids. CDR3 sequence reads: CASSADRAHSPLHF. The DNA of the CDR3 is TGTGCCAGTAGTGCCGACAGGGCACATTCACCCCTCCACTTT.